Following are 23 T cell receptor beta chains from one sample sequenced in a study of CD8 T cells in Susac syndrome. Reverse transcription of roughly 0.5 to 1 ug RNA was carried out with random hexamers. MiXCR was run by TCRdb on the immunoSEQ multiplex PCR reads, yielding one entry per CDR3 protein. The sample holds approximately 80,000 distinct CDR3 sequences, more than 85% seen once. The specimen was CD8+ T cells from PBMCs. These receptors were collected from a human donor with multiple sclerosis.

This chain uses TRBV5-6 with TRBJ1-3; no clear D. The germline gives CDR1 SGHDT, CDR2 YYEEEE. The V end lost 4 bases, the J end lost 0 bases, and 11 bases lay between the germline ends. The CDR3 consists of 15 residues. The CDR3 bases are TGTGCCAGCAGCCACTTCGAACGCTCTGGAAACACCATATATTTT. Translating it yields CASSHFERSGNTIYF.

V usage is TRBV3-1 and J usage is TRBJ1-1; the match to TRBD1 covers 7 bases. CDR3 length equals 15 residues. V shed 2 bases, J shed 4 bases, and the junction held 7 bases outside the gene matches. Per the germline V gene, CDR1 is LGHDT and CDR2 is YNNKEL (reference sequence). CDR3 protein: CASSQPQGVGTEAFF. In nucleotides, the CDR3 is TGTGCCAGCAGCCAACCTCAGGGGGTTGGCACTGAAGCTTTCTTT.

The CDR3 DNA sequence: TGTGCCAGCAGTTACGGGACAAGCAACACTGAAGCTTTCTTT. Protein product: CASSYGTSNTEAFF. The rearrangement uses TRBV6-5 and TRBJ1-1; D possibly corresponds to TRBD1 (6 bases). The CDR3 extends over 14 amino acids. V was cut by 2 bases and J by 2 bases, with 9 bases left in between. Germline V CDR1 and CDR2: MNHEY, SVGAGI.

The gene calls are TRBV13 and TRBJ1-4; D uncertain. Germline V gene sequence: CDR1 PRHDT, CDR2 FYEKMQ (reference sequence). The length of the CDR3 is 15 residues. Trimming took off 0 bases at V and 6 bases at J, with 11 bases between the two ends. CDR3 region: CASSLGFRVYEKLFF. The CDR3, as DNA: TGTGCCAGCAGCTTAGGCTTTCGGGTATATGAAAAACTGTTTTTT.

The rearrangement links TRBV6-2 or TRBV6-3 to TRBJ2-1, with unresolved D. This CDR3 region has 13 residues. Deletions cut 5 bases from V and 9 bases from J, with 14 bases between. Germline V gene lookup returns CDR1 MNHEY and CDR2 SVGEGT. The CDR3 DNA reads as TGTGCCAGCAGTCTAAAGCCGTGGGGTGAGCAGTTCTTC. Its protein product is CASSLKPWGEQFF.

The chain couples TRBV19 to TRBJ1-2; D is undetermined. CDR1 is LNHDA and CDR2 is SQIVND in the germline V gene (reference sequence). V was cut by 2 bases and J by 7 bases, with 14 bases left in between. The length of the CDR3 is 14 residues. The CDR3: CASSIFPNTPGYTF. DNA for the CDR3: TGTGCCAGTAGTATATTCCCAAACACCCCTGGCTACACCTTC. Full variable domain (outside the CDR3, taken from reference TRBV19 and TRBJ1-2): DGGITQSPKYLFRKEGQNVTLSCEQNLNHDAMYWYRQDPGQGLRLIYYSQIVNDFQKGDIAEGYSVSREKKESFPLTVTSAQKNPTAFYLCASSIFPNTPGYTFGSGTRLTVV.

The CDR3 sequence: CASGTTNTGELFF. The CDR3 region has the DNA TGTGCCTCCGGGACGACGAACACCGGGGAGCTGTTTTTT. V gene TRBV19 combines with J gene TRBJ2-2; D is perhaps TRBD1 or TRBD2 (5 bases each). The CDR3 extends over 13 amino acids. Trimming removed 11 bases from V and 0 bases from J, with 10 bases in between. Per the germline V gene, CDR1 is LNHDA and CDR2 is SQIVND (reference sequence).

V and J are TRBV19 and TRBJ2-6, with 7 bases matching TRBD2. Germline CDR1 reads LNHDA; CDR2 reads SQIVND (reference sequence). V lost 6 bases and J lost 4; bases outside the gene matches: 15. This CDR3 has 18 residues. CDR3 sequence: CASSPFGGILSGANVLTF. CDR3 DNA sequence: TGTGCCAGTAGCCCCTTCGGGGGGATTTTGTCCGGGGCCAACGTCCTGACTTTC.

The chain uses TRBV27 and TRBJ2-2; D may be TRBD1 (5 bases). The CDR3 has 15 residues. Germline CDR1 reads MNHEY; CDR2 reads SMNVEV (reference sequence). V was cut by 7 bases and J by 4 bases, with 16 bases left in between. The CDR3 nucleotides are TGTGCCAGCACCTCAGGGTTAAGGCGCACCGGGGAGCTGTTTTTT. Amino acid sequence: CASTSGLRRTGELFF.

The chain joins TRBV9 to TRBJ1-2; D not certain. Deletions cut 0 bases from V and 4 bases from J, with 13 bases between. The germline V gene encodes CDR1 SGDLS and CDR2 YYNGEE. This CDR3 contains 15 residues. CDR3 in amino acids: CASSVGSRRLYGYTF. Written as DNA, the CDR3 is TGTGCCAGCAGCGTAGGTTCTCGGAGGCTCTATGGCTACACCTTC.

This clonotype has only a few counts. J is TRBJ2-5 and V is TRBV24-1; D may be TRBD2 (6 bases). Germline V gene lookup returns CDR1 KGHDR and CDR2 SFDVKD. Trimming stripped 3 bases from V and 5 bases from J, with 9 bases between. The CDR3 contains 13 residues. The CDR3 sequence: CATSDLGGETQYF. CDR3 bases: TGTGCCACCAGTGATCTGGGGGGTGAGACCCAGTACTTC.

V usage is TRBV2 and J usage is TRBJ1-1; 10 bases are shared with TRBD1. Germline V CDR1 and CDR2: SNHLY, FYNNEI. There are 15 residues in the CDR3. J was trimmed by 8 bases and V by 3 bases; bases with no gene match: 9. Written as DNA, the CDR3 is TGTGCCAGCAGTGACCCGGGACAGGGGAGCTCCGAAGCTTTCTTT. As protein: CASSDPGQGSSEAFF. Based on the CDR3 plus reference TRBV2 and TRBJ1-1, the full variable domain is EPEVTQTPSHQVTQMGQEVILRCVPISNHLYFYWYRQILGQKVEFLVSFYNNEISEKSEIFDDQFSVERPDGSNFTLKIRSTKLEDSAMYFCASSDPGQGSSEAFFGQGTRLTVV.

This clonotype was counted a single time. This rearrangement joins TRBV7-3 to TRBJ2-2; D uncertain. The CDR3 loop spans 13 amino acids. Germline-derived CDR1 and CDR2 are SGHTA and FQGTGA. V lost 3 bases and J 7 bases, leaving 9 bases between the germline ends. CDR3 region: CASSFEVGGELFF. In DNA, the CDR3 is TGTGCCAGCAGCTTCGAGGTTGGCGGGGAGCTGTTTTTT.

This clonotype was counted between two and nine times. The chain links TRBV20-1 to TRBJ2-5; 10 nucleotides agree with TRBD2. CDR1 is DFQATT, CDR2 SNEGSKA, per germline (reference sequence). V was clipped by 3 bases and J by 0 bases; unmatched bases: 7. The CDR3 runs to 16 residues. The CDR3 DNA follows: TGCAGTGCTAGGTCCGTAGCGGGAGGCTACCAAGAGACCCAGTACTTC. Its protein product is CSARSVAGGYQETQYF.

The chain joins TRBV15 to TRBJ1-6; D unclear. Trimming cost V 0 bases and J 3 bases, with 9 bases left between them. CDR3 length equals 16 residues. Germline CDR1 and CDR2: LNHNV and YYDKDF (reference sequence). The CDR3 DNA is TGTGCCACCAGCAGAGATACAGCCTTCTATAATTCACCCCTCCACTTT. It specifies CATSRDTAFYNSPLHF.

This rearrangement joins TRBV9 to TRBJ2-3; D is ambiguous. This CDR3 is 12 amino acids long. V gave up 3 bases and J gave up 4 bases, with 6 bases separating them. The V gene's germline CDR1 is SGDLS and CDR2 YYNGEE. The CDR3 DNA reads as TGTGCCAGCAGCGCGCGACCAGATACGCAGTATTTT. Translating it yields CASSARPDTQYF.

This chain links TRBV12-3 or TRBV12-4 with TRBJ2-1, with D uncertain. V lost 5 bases to trimming and J lost 4 bases, with 3 bases between them. CDR3 size: 11 residues. The CDR3 here is CASSNYNEQFF. The CDR3 DNA follows: TGTGCCAGCAGTAATTACAATGAGCAGTTCTTC.

This clonotype was recorded once. The chain joins TRBV10-3 to TRBJ2-7; 7 nucleotides agree with TRBD1. V lost 3 bases and J lost 0; bases outside the gene matches: 2. This CDR3 spans 14 amino acids. In germline, CDR1 is ENHRY, CDR2 SYGVKD. CDR3 in amino acids: CAISEGGGSYEQYF. CDR3 coding DNA: TGTGCCATCAGTGAAGGGGGCGGCTCCTACGAGCAGTACTTC.

V and J are TRBV19 and TRBJ1-5, with D uncertain. The CDR3 spans 13 residues. The germline V and J ends were trimmed by 1 base and 3 bases, with 4 bases remaining between them. Germline-derived CDR1 and CDR2 are LNHDA and SQIVND (reference sequence). In DNA form, the CDR3 reads TGTGCCAGTAGTATAGTTAACAATCAGCCCCAGCATTTT. Its protein product is CASSIVNNQPQHF.

The rearrangement links TRBV3-1 to TRBJ2-3; D not certain. The CDR3 has 14 amino acids. CDR1 is LGHDT, CDR2 YNNKEL, per germline (reference sequence). Trimming shortened V by 0 bases and J by 4 bases, and 8 bases separated the two germline ends. CDR3 bases: TGTGCCAGCAGCCAAGACAGGACGGCAGATACGCAGTATTTT. Its translation is CASSQDRTADTQYF.

This chain links TRBV13 with TRBJ1-1; 7 nucleotides agree with TRBD1. Germline values: CDR1 PRHDT, CDR2 FYEKMQ (reference sequence). The CDR3 is 13 amino acids. With V trimmed by 5 bases and J by 5 bases, 5 bases remained unmatched. The CDR3 reads CASSPRDRTEAFF. DNA for the CDR3: TGTGCCAGCAGCCCCAGGGACAGAACTGAAGCTTTCTTT.

This chain connects TRBV3-1 to TRBJ2-7; possibly TRBD2 for D (6 bases). V shed 0 bases and J shed 3 bases, with 12 bases lying between them. The CDR3 runs to 15 residues. The germline gives CDR1 LGHDT, CDR2 YNNKEL (reference sequence). The CDR3 sequence is CASSQDPGTRYEQYF. CDR3 sequence (DNA): TGTGCCAGCAGCCAAGATCCCGGGACTCGCTACGAGCAGTACTTC.

The J gene is TRBJ1-2, the V gene TRBV30, with D perhaps matching TRBD1 (5 bases). Germline lookup yields CDR1 GTSNPN and CDR2 SVGIG (reference sequence). This CDR3 has 12 residues. Trimming left V 2 bases short and J 4 bases short, with 8 bases between. CDR3 in DNA: TGTGCCTGGAGTCCCGACAGCTATGGCTACACCTTC. It yields the protein CAWSPDSYGYTF. The entire variable domain, with the rest obtained from reference TRBV30 and TRBJ1-2, is as follows: SQTIHQWPATLVQPVGSPLSLECTVEGTSNPNLYWYRQAAGRGLQLLFYSVGIGQISSEVPQNLSASRPQDRQFILSSKKLLLSDSGFYLCAWSPDSYGYTFGSGTRLTVV.